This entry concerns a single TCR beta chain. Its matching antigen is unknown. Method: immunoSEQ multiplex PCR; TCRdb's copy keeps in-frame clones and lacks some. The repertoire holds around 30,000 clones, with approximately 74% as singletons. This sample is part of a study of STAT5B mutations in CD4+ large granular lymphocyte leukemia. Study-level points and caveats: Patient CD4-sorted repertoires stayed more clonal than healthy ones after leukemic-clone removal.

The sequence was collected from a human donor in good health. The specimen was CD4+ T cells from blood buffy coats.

The CDR3 nucleotides are TGTGCCAGCAGTGACTCAGGCAGGGGGAACTTGGATACGCAGTATTTT. This encodes CASSDSGRGNLDTQYF. This rearrangement joins TRBV6-4 to TRBJ2-3; 7 positions agree with TRBD1. Germline V CDR1 and CDR2: MRHNA, SNTAGT. CDR3 length: 16 amino acids. Trimming cost V 0 bases and J 6 bases; bases outside gene matches: 9.